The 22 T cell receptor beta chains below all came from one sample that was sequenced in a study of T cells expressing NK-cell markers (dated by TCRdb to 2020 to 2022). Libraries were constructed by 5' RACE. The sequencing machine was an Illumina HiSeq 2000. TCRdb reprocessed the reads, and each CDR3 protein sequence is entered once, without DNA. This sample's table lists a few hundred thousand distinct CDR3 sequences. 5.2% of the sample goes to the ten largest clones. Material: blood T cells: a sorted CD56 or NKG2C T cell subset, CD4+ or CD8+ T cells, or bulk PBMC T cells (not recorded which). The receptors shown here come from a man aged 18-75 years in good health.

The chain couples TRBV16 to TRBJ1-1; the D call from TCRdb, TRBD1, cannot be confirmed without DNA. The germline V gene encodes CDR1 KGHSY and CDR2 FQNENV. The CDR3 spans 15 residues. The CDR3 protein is CASSQYKGAGTEAFF.

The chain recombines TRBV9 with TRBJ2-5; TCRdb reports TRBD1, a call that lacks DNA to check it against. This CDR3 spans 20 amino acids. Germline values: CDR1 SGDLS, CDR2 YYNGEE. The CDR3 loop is CASSLDPPRTGTTQGETQYF.

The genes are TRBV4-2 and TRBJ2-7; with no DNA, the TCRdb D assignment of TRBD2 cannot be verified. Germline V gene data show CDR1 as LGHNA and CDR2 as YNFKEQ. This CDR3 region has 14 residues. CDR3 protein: CASRVGLGAYEQYF.

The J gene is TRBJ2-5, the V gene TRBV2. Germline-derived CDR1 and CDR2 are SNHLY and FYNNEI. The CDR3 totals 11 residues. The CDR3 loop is CASSDSETQYF.

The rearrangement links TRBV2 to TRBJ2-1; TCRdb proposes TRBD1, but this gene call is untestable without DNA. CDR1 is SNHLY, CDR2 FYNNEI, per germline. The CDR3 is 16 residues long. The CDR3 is CASSEGQGRPYNEQFF.

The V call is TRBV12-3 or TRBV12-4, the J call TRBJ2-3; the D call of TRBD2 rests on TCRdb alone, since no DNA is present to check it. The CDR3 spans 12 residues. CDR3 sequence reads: CASRAQSDTQYF.

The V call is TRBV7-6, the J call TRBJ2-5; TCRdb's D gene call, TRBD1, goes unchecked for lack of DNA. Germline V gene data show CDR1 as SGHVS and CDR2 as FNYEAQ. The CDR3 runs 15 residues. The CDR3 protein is CASSPRDRSQETQYF. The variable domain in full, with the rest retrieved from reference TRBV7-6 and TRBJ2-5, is GAGVSQSPRYKVTKRGQDVALRCDPISGHVSLYWYRQALGQGPEFLTYFNYEAQQDKSGLPNDRFSAERPEGSISTLTIQRTEQRDSAMYRCASSPRDRSQETQYFGPGTRLLVL.

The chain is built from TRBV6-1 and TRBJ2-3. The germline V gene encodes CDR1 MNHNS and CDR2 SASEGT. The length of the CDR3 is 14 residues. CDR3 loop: CASCGALPSDTQYF.

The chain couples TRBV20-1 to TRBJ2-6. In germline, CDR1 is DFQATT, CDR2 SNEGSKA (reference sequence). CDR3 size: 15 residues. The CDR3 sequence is CSARGGSSGANVLTF.

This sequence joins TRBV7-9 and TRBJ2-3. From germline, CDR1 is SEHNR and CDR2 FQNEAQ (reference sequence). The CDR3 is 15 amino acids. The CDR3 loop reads CASSLEGASTDTQYF.

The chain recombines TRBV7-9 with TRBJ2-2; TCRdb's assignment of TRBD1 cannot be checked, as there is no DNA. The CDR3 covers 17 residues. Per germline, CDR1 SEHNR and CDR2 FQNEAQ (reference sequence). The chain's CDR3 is CASSPHPGARDTGELFF.

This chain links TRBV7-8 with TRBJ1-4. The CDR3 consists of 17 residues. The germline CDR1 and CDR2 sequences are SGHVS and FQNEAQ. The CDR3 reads CASSLDVLGVANEKLFF.

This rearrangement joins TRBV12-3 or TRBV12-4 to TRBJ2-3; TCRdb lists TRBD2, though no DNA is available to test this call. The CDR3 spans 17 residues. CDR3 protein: CASSLFAQRGGVDTQYF.

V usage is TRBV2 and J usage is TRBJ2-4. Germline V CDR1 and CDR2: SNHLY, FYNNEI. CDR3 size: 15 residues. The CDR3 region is CASKDGELAKNIQYF. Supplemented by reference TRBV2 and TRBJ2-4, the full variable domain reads EPEVTQTPSHQVTQMGQEVILRCVPISNHLYFYWYRQILGQKVEFLVSFYNNEISEKSEIFDDQFSVERPDGSNFTLKIRSTKLEDSAMYFCASKDGELAKNIQYFGAGTRLSVL.

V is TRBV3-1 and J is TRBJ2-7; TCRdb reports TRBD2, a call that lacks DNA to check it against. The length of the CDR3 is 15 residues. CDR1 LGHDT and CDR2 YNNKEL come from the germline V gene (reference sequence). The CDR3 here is CASSPGGLAVYEQYF.

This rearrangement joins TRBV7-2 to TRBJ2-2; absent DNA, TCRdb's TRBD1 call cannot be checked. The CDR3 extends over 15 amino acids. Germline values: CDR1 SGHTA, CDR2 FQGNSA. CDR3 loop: CASTPTGGYTGELFF.

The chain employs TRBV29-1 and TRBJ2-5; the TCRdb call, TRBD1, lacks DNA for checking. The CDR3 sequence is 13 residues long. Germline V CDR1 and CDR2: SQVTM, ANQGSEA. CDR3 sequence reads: CSVTGGLQETQYF.

This chain's CDR3 is CATSRGAGGYTF. The chain recombines TRBV15 with TRBJ1-2; TCRdb returns TRBD1, unconfirmable since there is no DNA. The CDR3 consists of 12 residues. The germline gives CDR1 LNHNV, CDR2 YYDKDF (reference sequence).

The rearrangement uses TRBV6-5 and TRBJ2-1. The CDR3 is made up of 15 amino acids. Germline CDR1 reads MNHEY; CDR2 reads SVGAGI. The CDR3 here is CASSFGSNPLNEQFF.

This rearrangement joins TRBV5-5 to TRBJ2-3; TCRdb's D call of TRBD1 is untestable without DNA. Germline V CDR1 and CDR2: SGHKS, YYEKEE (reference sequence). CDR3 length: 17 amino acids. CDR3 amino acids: CASSLGAGGRRTDTQYF.

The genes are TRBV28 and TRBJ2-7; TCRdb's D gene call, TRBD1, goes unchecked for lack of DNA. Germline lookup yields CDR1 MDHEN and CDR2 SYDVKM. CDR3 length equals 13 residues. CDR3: CASSPGANYEQYF.

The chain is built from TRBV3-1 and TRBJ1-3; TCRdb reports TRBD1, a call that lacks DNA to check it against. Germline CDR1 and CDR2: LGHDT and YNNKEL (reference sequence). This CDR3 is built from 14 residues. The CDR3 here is CASSQGTGGNTIYF.